This TCR beta chain was identified during a study of OX40 agonist ivuxolimab in advanced cancers. The CDR3 contains 15 residues. Looked up from germline, CDR1 is SGHAT and CDR2 is FQDESV (reference sequence). V was trimmed by 4 bases and J by 6 bases, leaving 13 bases between them. The protocol was immunoSEQ multiplex PCR, while the TCRdb copy is restricted to in-frame clones and leaves out a portion. The data contain around 47,000 clones, more than 85% of them singletons. This clone was detected only once. Autoimmune disease history or systemic immunosuppression led to patients being barred. The V call is TRBV11-1, the J call TRBJ1-6; D may be TRBD1 (6 bases). The input for sequencing was CD4+ or CD8+ T cells sorted from blood, taken in a trial of the OX40 agonist ivuxolimab. This receptor was taken from an adult with an advanced solid tumor such as melanoma, head and neck, liver or kidney cancer. CDR3 coding DNA: TGTGCCAGCAGCTGGGACATCTTTCTTAATTCACCCCTCCACTTT. Protein product: CASSWDIFLNSPLHF.